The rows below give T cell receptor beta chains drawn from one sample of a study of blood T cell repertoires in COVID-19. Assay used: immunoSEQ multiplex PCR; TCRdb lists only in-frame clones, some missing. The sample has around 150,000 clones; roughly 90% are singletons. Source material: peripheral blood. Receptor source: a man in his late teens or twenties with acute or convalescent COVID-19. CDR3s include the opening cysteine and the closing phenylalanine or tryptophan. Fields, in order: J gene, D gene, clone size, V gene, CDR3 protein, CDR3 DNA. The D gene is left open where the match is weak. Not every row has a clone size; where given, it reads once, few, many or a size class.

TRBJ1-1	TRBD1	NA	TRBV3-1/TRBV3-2	CASSQGRTGGNTEAFF	TGTGCCAGCAGCCAAGGGAGGACAGGGGGGAACACTGAAGCTTTCTTT
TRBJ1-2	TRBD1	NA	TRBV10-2	CASYDRGGGYTF	TGCGCCAGCTATGACAGGGGGGGTGGCTACACCTTC
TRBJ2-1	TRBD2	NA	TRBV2	CASSEPGLAGGRGYNEQFF	TGTGCCAGCAGTGAACCGGGACTAGCGGGAGGGCGGGGGTACAATGAGCAGTTCTTC
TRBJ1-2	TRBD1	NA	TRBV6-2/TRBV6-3	CASSYGTGGYGYTF	TGTGCCAGCAGTTACGGGACAGGGGGATATGGCTACACCTTC
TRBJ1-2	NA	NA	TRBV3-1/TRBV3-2	CASSQDWSGRSYTF	TGTGCCAGCAGCCAAGATTGGTCGGGGAGGAGCTACACCTTC
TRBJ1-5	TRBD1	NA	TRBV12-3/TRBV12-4	CASQGGNQPQHF	TGTGCGTCTCAGGGGGGTAATCAGCCCCAGCATTTT
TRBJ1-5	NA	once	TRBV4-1	CASSQDGGGSNQPQHF	TGCGCCAGCAGCCAAGATGGGGGGGGGAGCAATCAGCCCCAGCATTTT
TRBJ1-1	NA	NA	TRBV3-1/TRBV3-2	CASSNRNTEAFF	TGTGCCAGCAGTAACAGGAACACTGAAGCTTTCTTT
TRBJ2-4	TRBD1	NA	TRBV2	CASSAPGQGAYIQYF	TGTGCCAGCAGTGCCCCGGGACAGGGGGCATACATTCAGTACTTC
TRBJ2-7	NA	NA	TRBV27	CASLDPTGYEQYF	TGTGCCAGCCTTGACCCTACGGGCTACGAGCAGTACTTC
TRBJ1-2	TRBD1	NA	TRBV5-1	CASSPSPEGQGIYGYTF	TGCGCCAGCAGCCCATCACCAGAGGGACAGGGGATCTATGGCTACACCTTC
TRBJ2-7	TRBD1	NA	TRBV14	CASSRGTGDGSYEQYF	TGTGCCAGCAGCCGCGGGACAGGGGACGGCTCCTACGAGCAGTACTTC
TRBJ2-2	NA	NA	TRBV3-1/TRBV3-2	CASSQRGSKGGELFF	TGTGCCAGCAGCCAAAGGGGAAGTAAGGGCGGGGAGCTGTTTTTT
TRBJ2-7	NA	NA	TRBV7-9	CASSSGTTYEQYF	TGTGCCAGCAGCTCCGGGACAACCTACGAGCAGTACTTC
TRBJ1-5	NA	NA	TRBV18	CASSPDGTLLNQPQHF	TGTGCCAGCTCACCCGACGGGACACTCCTAAATCAGCCCCAGCATTTT
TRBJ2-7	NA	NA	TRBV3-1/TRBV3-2	CASSLKEGAEQYF	TGTGCCAGCAGCCTAAAGGAGGGTGCCGAGCAGTACTTC
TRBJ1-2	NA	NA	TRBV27	CASSLSLGGPNYGYTF	TGTGCCAGCAGTTTATCATTAGGGGGTCCTAACTATGGCTACACCTTC
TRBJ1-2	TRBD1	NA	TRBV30	CAWSFPTGRTYGYTF	TGTGCCTGGAGTTTCCCGACAGGGCGTACCTATGGCTACACCTTC
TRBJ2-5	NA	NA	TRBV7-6	CASSHDVSTGPRETQYF	TGTGCCAGCAGCCACGATGTTTCGACAGGACCCCGAGAGACCCAGTACTTC
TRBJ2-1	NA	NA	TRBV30	CAWSRLNEQFF	TGTGCCTGGAGCAGGCTGAATGAGCAGTTCTTC
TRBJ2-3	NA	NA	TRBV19	CASSMLGVTDTQYF	TGTGCCAGTAGTATGTTAGGGGTCACAGATACGCAGTATTTT
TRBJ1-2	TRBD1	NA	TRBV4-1	CASSQEQGTGGDYGYTF	TGCGCCAGCAGCCAAGAGCAAGGGACAGGGGGAGACTATGGCTACACCTTC
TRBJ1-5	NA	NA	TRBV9	CASSEGGNQPQHF	TGTGCCAGCAGCGAAGGAGGGAATCAGCCCCAGCATTTT
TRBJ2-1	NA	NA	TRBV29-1	CSVPHSTGQSQIYNEQFF	TGCAGCGTCCCCCACTCCACCGGACAGAGCCAAATATACAATGAGCAGTTCTTC
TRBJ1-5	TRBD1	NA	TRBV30	CAWSVSRTGNSNQPQHF	TGTGCCTGGAGTGTATCCCGGACAGGGAATAGCAATCAGCCCCAGCATTTT
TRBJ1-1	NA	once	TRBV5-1	CASSFKTGSTEAFF	TGCGCCAGCAGCTTCAAAACAGGGAGCACTGAAGCTTTCTTT
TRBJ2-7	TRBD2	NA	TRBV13	CASNKAGAVYEQYF	TGTGCCAGCAACAAAGCGGGAGCTGTTTACGAGCAGTACTTC
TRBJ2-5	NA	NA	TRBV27	CASWDWGETQYF	TGTGCCAGCTGGGACTGGGGAGAGACCCAGTACTTC
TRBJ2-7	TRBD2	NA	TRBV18	CASSPLKLAGKSSYEQYF	TGTGCCAGCTCACCACTGAAACTAGCGGGAAAGTCATCCTACGAGCAGTACTTC
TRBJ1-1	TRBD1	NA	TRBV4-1	CASSPPGQGAINTEAFF	TGCGCCAGCAGCCCTCCGGGACAGGGGGCGATTAACACTGAAGCTTTCTTT
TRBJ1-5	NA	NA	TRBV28	CASSFSLQPQHF	TGTGCCAGCAGTTTTTCCCTTCAGCCCCAGCATTTT
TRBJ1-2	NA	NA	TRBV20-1	CSASVTNYGYTF	TGCAGTGCTAGTGTCACAAACTATGGCTACACCTTC
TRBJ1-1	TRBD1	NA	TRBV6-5	CASSYGGQVNTEAFF	TGTGCCAGCAGTTACGGGGGACAGGTCAACACTGAAGCTTTCTTT
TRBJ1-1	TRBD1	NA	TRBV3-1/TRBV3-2	CASSQRGQGTEAFF	TGTGCCAGCAGCCAAAGGGGGCAGGGCACTGAAGCTTTCTTT
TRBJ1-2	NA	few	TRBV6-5	CASSYSKPENYGYTF	TGTGCCAGCAGTTACTCGAAGCCGGAGAACTATGGCTACACCTTC
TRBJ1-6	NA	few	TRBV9	CASSVGSSYNSPLHF	TGTGCCAGCAGCGTAGGGAGCTCCTATAATTCACCCCTCCACTTT
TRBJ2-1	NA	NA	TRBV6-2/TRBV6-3	CASSYSGARGHLRDEQFF	TGTGCCAGCAGTTACTCAGGCGCCAGGGGACACCTTCGAGATGAGCAGTTCTTC